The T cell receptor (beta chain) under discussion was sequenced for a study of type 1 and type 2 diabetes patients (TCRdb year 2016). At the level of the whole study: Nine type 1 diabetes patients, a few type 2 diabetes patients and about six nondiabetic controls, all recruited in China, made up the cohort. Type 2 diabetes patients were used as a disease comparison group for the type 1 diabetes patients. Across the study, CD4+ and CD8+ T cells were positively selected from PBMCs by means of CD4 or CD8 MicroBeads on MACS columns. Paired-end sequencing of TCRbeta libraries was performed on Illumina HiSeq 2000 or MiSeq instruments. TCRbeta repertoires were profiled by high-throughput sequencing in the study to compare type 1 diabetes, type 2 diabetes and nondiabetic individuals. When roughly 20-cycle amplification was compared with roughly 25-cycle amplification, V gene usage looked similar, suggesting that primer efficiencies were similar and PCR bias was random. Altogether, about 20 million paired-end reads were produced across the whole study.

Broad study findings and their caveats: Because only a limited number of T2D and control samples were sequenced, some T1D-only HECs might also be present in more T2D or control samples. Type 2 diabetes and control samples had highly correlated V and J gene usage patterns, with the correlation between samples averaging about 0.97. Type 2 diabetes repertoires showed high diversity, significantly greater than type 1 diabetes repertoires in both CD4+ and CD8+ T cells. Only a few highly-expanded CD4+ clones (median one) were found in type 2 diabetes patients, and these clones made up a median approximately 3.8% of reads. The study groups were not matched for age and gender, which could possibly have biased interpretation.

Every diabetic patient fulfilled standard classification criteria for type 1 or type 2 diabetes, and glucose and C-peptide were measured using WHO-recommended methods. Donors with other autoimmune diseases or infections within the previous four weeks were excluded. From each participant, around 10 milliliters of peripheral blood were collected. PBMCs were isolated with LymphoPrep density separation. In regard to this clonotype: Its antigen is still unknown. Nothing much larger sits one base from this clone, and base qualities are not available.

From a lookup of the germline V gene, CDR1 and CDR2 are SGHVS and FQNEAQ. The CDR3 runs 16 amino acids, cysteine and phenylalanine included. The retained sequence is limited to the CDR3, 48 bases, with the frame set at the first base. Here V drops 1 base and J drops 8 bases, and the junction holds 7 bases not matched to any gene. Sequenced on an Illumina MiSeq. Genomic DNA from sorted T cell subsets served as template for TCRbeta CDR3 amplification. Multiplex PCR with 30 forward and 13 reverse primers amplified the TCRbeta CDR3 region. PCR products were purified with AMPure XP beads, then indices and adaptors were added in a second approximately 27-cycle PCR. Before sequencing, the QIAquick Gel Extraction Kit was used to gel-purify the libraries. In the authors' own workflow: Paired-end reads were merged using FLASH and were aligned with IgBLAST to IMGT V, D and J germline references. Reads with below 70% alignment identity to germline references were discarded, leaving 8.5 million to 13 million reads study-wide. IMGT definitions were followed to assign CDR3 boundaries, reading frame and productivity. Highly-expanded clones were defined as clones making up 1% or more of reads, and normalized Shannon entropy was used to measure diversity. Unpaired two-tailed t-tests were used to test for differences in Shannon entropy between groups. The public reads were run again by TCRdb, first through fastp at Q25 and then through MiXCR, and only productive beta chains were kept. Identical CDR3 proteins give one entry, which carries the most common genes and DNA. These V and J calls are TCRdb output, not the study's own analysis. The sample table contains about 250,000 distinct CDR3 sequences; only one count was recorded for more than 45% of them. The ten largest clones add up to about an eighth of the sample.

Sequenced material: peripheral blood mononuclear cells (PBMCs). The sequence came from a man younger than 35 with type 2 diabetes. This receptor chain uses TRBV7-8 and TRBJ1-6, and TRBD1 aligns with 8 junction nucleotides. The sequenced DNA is TGTGCCAGCAGCTTAGAGGCGGACAGGGCCCATTCACCCCTCCACTTT. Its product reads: CASSLEADRAHSPLHF.